These T cell receptor beta chains were read from a single sample in a study of T cells in Graves' hyperthyroidism and ophthalmopathy. Using its own MiXCR run on the multiplex PCR reads, TCRdb lists one record per CDR3 protein. The repertoire has a few hundred thousand distinct CDR3 sequences, approximately 15% of them found once; the top ten carry about 17%. Sample: blood. The receptors come from a woman in her late teens or twenties with Graves' hyperthyroidism. The CDR3 runs from the conserved cysteine through the conserved F or W. Fields, in order: J gene, D gene, clone size, V gene, CDR3 protein, CDR3 DNA. A D gene is named only where the DNA matches it firmly. Only part of the rows carry a size: once, few, many, or a class if the clone is expanded.

>TRBJ1-6|NA|few|TRBV12-3/TRBV12-4
CASSLAGINSPLHF
TGTGCCAGCAGTTTGGCGGGGATCAATTCACCCCTCCACTTT
>TRBJ2-7|TRBD2|few|TRBV20-1
CSARPPRTSGLYQGVHEQYF
TGCAGTGCTAGACCCCCGAGGACTAGCGGCCTTTACCAGGGGGTGCACGAGCAGTACTTC
>TRBJ1-1|NA|many|TRBV3-1
CASSQSLEGTEAFF
TGTGCCAGCAGCCAAAGCCTAGAGGGGACTGAAGCTTTCTTT
>TRBJ2-3|NA|many|TRBV19
CASTWDLGNTQYF
TGTGCCAGTACCTGGGACCTGGGGAATACGCAGTATTTT
>TRBJ2-1|NA|NA|TRBV6-1
CASSDVPGYNEQFF
TGTGCCAGCAGTGATGTCCCTGGCTACAATGAGCAGTTCTTC
>TRBJ2-4|NA|few|TRBV19
CASSTPQGRGIQYF
TGTGCCAGTAGTACTCCCCAGGGCCGGGGCATTCAGTACTTC
>TRBJ2-7|TRBD2|few|TRBV25-1
CASSERGGKPEQYF
TGTGCCAGCAGTGAACGGGGGGGAAAGCCCGAGCAGTACTTC
>TRBJ2-1|TRBD2|few|TRBV29-1
CSVRGLAGGAYTQFF
TGCAGCGTGAGGGGACTAGCGGGAGGCGCATACACACAGTTCTTC
>TRBJ2-7|TRBD2|many|TRBV28
CASSLPGLAAPDYEQYF
TGTGCCAGCAGTCTTCCGGGACTAGCGGCCCCTGACTACGAGCAGTACTTC
>TRBJ2-4|NA|many|TRBV11-3
CASSGAPGLAKNIQYF
TGTGCCAGCAGCGGAGCTCCGGGTTTAGCCAAAAACATTCAGTACTTC
>TRBJ2-1|TRBD1|NA|TRBV20-1
CSARAGGASYNEQFF
TGCAGTGCTAGGGCAGGGGGCGCTTCCTACAATGAGCAGTTCTTC
>TRBJ2-5|TRBD2|few|TRBV6-5
CASSYSAGLASETQYF
TGTGCCAGCAGTTACTCGGCGGGACTAGCGAGTGAGACCCAGTACTTC
>TRBJ2-1|NA|NA|TRBV19
CASSITSSGEESEQFF
TGTGCCAGTAGTATAACGAGCTCGGGGGAGGAGAGTGAGCAGTTCTTC
>TRBJ2-4|NA|many|TRBV6-2/TRBV6-3
CASRRVGNIQYF
TGTGCCAGCCGGAGGGTAGGGAACATTCAGTACTTC
>TRBJ1-1|NA|many|TRBV7-2
CASSFGQWGTEAFF
TGTGCCAGCAGCTTTGGACAATGGGGCACTGAAGCTTTCTTT
>TRBJ1-4|NA|many|TRBV11-2
CASSVAWAGDEKLFF
TGTGCCAGCAGCGTTGCTTGGGCTGGGGATGAAAAACTGTTTTTT
>TRBJ1-3|NA|many|TRBV30
CAWTGAGNTIYF
TGTGCCTGGACAGGGGCTGGAAACACCATATATTTT
>TRBJ2-4|TRBD2|many|TRBV14
CASSQSGMVVDIQYF
TGTGCCAGCAGCCAAAGCGGGATGGTAGTGGACATTCAGTACTTC
>TRBJ2-5|NA|many|TRBV2
CASSEVSGQETQYF
TGTGCCAGCAGTGAGGTTAGCGGCCAAGAGACCCAGTACTTC
>TRBJ2-3|TRBD2|many|TRBV20-1
CSASGRALVDTQYF
TGCAGTGCTAGCGGGAGGGCCTTGGTAGATACGCAGTATTTT
>TRBJ1-2|NA|few|TRBV4-1
CASSPPAGSGGYTF
TGCGCCAGCAGCCCCCCGGCAGGGTCCGGTGGCTACACCTTC
>TRBJ2-3|TRBD2|many|TRBV7-9
CASSLLAGGYTDTQYF
TGTGCCAGCAGCTTATTGGCGGGAGGCTACACAGATACGCAGTATTTT
>TRBJ2-7|NA|many|TRBV27
CASSHGASYEQYF
TGTGCCAGCAGTCACGGGGCCTCCTACGAGCAGTACTTC
>TRBJ1-1|TRBD1|many|TRBV7-3
CASRPGGLNTEAFF
TGTGCCAGCAGACCAGGGGGTCTGAACACTGAAGCTTTCTTT
>TRBJ2-3|TRBD2|many|TRBV18
CASGTSGEDTQYF
TGTGCCAGTGGGACTAGCGGGGAAGATACGCAGTATTTT
>TRBJ2-7|TRBD1|few|TRBV19
CASSIRTGGLEQYF
TGTGCCAGTAGTATCCGGACAGGGGGACTCGAGCAGTACTTC
>TRBJ1-2|TRBD1|NA|TRBV12-3/TRBV12-4
CASSPSGDRGIHGYTF
TGTGCCAGCAGCCCTTCGGGGGACAGGGGTATCCATGGCTACACCTTC
>TRBJ1-1|NA|many|TRBV4-1
CASSQVPRVEAFF
TGCGCCAGCAGCCAAGTACCCCGGGTAGAAGCTTTCTTT
>TRBJ2-5|NA|many|TRBV28
CASSLWWSGTLISETQYF
TGTGCCAGCAGTTTATGGTGGTCGGGCACACTAATTAGTGAGACCCAGTACTTC
>TRBJ1-2|NA|few|TRBV18
CASSPQRDIDGYTF
TGTGCCAGCTCACCGCAACGGGACATTGACGGCTACACCTTC
>TRBJ2-1|TRBD2|many|TRBV20-1
CSADYRTGTILNNEQFF
TGCAGTGCCGACTACCGGACCGGGACTATATTAAACAATGAGCAGTTCTTC
>TRBJ2-3|TRBD2|NA|TRBV4-2
CASSQVAGVEDTQYF
TGTGCCAGCAGCCAAGTTGCGGGAGTGGAAGATACGCAGTATTTT
>TRBJ2-1|NA|NA|TRBV28
CASKWSGYNEQFF
TGTGCCAGCAAATGGTCCGGCTACAATGAGCAGTTCTTC
>TRBJ2-1|NA|few|TRBV20-1
CSASLGSRPYNEQFF
TGCAGTGCTTCCCTTGGTTCCCGGCCCTACAATGAGCAGTTCTTC
>TRBJ2-1|TRBD1|many|TRBV11-2
CASSLAGQVAGSGQFF
TGTGCCAGCAGCTTAGCGGGACAGGTGGCCGGGAGTGGGCAGTTCTTC
>TRBJ1-6|NA|many|TRBV3-1
CASSQARPNSPLHF
TGTGCCAGCAGCCAAGCGCGGCCGAATTCACCCCTCCACTTT
>TRBJ1-1|TRBD1|many|TRBV7-2
CASSPEGQTNTEAFF
TGTGCCAGCAGCCCGGAGGGACAGACGAACACTGAAGCTTTCTTT
>TRBJ1-1|NA|NA|TRBV27
CASRPSDSSEAFF
TGTGCCAGCAGACCATCCGACAGTAGTGAAGCTTTCTTT
>TRBJ1-1|TRBD1|NA|TRBV5-1
CASSVTRGRTEAFF
TGCGCCAGCAGCGTGACCAGGGGGCGGACTGAAGCTTTCTTT
>TRBJ1-2|NA|few|TRBV15
CATSRDRTDYGYTF
TGTGCCACCAGCAGAGATAGAACAGACTATGGCTACACCTTC
>TRBJ2-2|TRBD2|many|TRBV12-3/TRBV12-4
CASSFIAGADTGELFF
TGTGCCAGCAGTTTCATAGCGGGAGCGGACACCGGGGAGCTGTTTTTT
>TRBJ1-6|TRBD1|NA|TRBV6-1
CAIGTAYNSPLHF
TGTGCCATTGGGACAGCATATAATTCACCCCTCCACTTT